Below are 15 T cell receptor beta chains sequenced from a single sample in a study of cytomegalovirus exposure and HLA in healthy donors. The PCR employed 60 Vbeta primers together with 13 Jbeta primers. TCRdb keeps only in-frame clones here, not all; method: immunoSEQ multiplex PCR. Among some 180,000 clones, 80% were seen once, and the ten largest hold approximately 1.3%. The material sequenced was PBMCs. The origin of the receptors is a girl aged 10 to 17 in good health and CMV-seropositive.

The chain joins TRBV7-2 to TRBJ1-2; tentative D call: TRBD1 (5 bases). V lost 2 bases, J lost 0 bases, and 7 bases lay in between. The CDR3 covers 14 residues. The V gene's germline CDR1 is SGHTA and CDR2 FQGNSA. CDR3 amino acids: CASSLTTANYGYTF. The CDR3 DNA sequence: TGTGCCAGCAGCTTAACGACAGCTAACTATGGCTACACCTTC.

This clone has only one observation. The gene calls are TRBV19 and TRBJ2-6; tentatively, D is TRBD2 (5 bases). The V and J ends lost 3 bases and 0 bases respectively, with 12 bases between them. This CDR3 is 17 amino acids long. Germline-derived CDR1 and CDR2 are LNHDA and SQIVND (reference sequence). The CDR3 nucleotides read TGTGCCAGTAGTATTGGAGGCCTAAGCTCTGGGGCCAACGTCCTGACTTTC. Protein: CASSIGGLSSGANVLTF.

This clone showed up just once. The rearrangement joins TRBV18 to TRBJ1-1; no clear D gene. This CDR3 comprises 13 residues. Germline loops: CDR1 KGHSH, CDR2 LQKENI. V was pared by 4 bases and J by 1 base, with 7 bases between. The CDR3 loop is CASSRGQNTEAFF. CDR3 DNA: TGTGCCAGCTCACGCGGGCAGAACACTGAAGCTTTCTTT.

Here the CDR3 DNA reads TGTGCCAGCAGCCTTGGGAGGAACACTGAAGCTTTCTTT. It specifies CASSLGRNTEAFF. This chain joins TRBV11-1 and TRBJ1-1, with D unclear. V lost 5 bases to trimming and J lost 1 base, with 8 bases between them. The V gene's germline CDR1 is SGHAT and CDR2 FQDESV (reference sequence). The CDR3 is made up of 13 amino acids.

Only one count was recorded for this clone. This chain connects TRBV10-1 to TRBJ2-1, with 12 bases fitting TRBD2. The CDR3 is 16 residues long. The junction had 7 bases not matched to a gene; V was cut back by 3 bases and J by 7 bases. CDR1 and CDR2 (germline): WNHNN, SYGVQD (reference sequence). In DNA, the CDR3 is TGCGCCAGCAGTGATCCCACTAGCGGGAGGATTAATGAGCAGTTCTTC. This encodes CASSDPTSGRINEQFF.

This clone was recorded a few times. The rearrangement joins TRBV19 to TRBJ1-1; 7 bases match TRBD1. Germline V gene lookup returns CDR1 LNHDA and CDR2 SQIVND (reference sequence). The V segment lost 3 bases and the J segment 5 bases; nucleotides outside the gene matches: 9. This CDR3 has 15 residues. The CDR3 nucleotides are TGTGCCAGTAGTATTTTTATGAGGGGGCAGACTGAAGCTTTCTTT. Encoded protein: CASSIFMRGQTEAFF.

The chain combines TRBV30 with TRBJ2-1; the D gene is possibly TRBD2 (5 bases). Trimming took off 0 bases at V and 1 base at J, with 10 bases between the two ends. Germline V gene data show CDR1 as GTSNPN and CDR2 as SVGIG (reference sequence). There are 15 residues in the CDR3. CDR3 in amino acids: CAWSVGSGSYNEQFF. The CDR3 region has the DNA TGTGCCTGGAGTGTTGGGTCGGGGTCCTACAATGAGCAGTTCTTC.

The gene calls are TRBV7-6 and TRBJ2-2; 7 positions agree with TRBD2. V trimming: 1 base; J trimming: 1 base; junction bases outside the gene matches: 3. This CDR3 comprises 16 residues. CDR1 and CDR2 (germline): SGHVS, FNYEAQ. CDR3 loop: CASSLVAGENTGELFF. The CDR3 nucleotides read TGTGCCAGCAGCTTAGTTGCGGGAGAGAACACCGGGGAGCTGTTTTTT.

The DNA for the CDR3 is TGCGCCAGCAGCTCCGGGACAGGGGACCCAAGCTCCTACGAGCAGTACTTC. It codes for CASSSGTGDPSSYEQYF. V and J are TRBV5-1 and TRBJ2-7; 10 positions match TRBD1. This CDR3 spans 17 amino acids. Germline assignment: CDR1 SGHRS and CDR2 YFSETQ. V was pared by 3 bases and J by 0 bases, with 9 bases of the junction left unmatched.

The chain carries TRBV4-1 and TRBJ1-5; tentatively, D is TRBD1 (5 bases). Germline CDR1 reads MGHRA; CDR2 reads YSYEKL. V dropped 1 base and J dropped 0 bases, with 13 bases sitting between them. The CDR3 runs 17 residues. The CDR3: CASSQGADRNSNQPQHF. In nucleotides, the CDR3 is TGCGCCAGCAGCCAAGGAGCCGACAGAAATAGCAATCAGCCCCAGCATTTT.

The CDR3, as DNA: TGCGCCAGCAGCCCAGGGGGACACTTACTCACAGATACGCAGTATTTT. This gives the protein CASSPGGHLLTDTQYF. This rearrangement joins TRBV5-1 to TRBJ2-3, with TRBD1 identical over 7 bases. Trimming at V came to 4 bases and at J to 2 bases, leaving 10 bases not matched to a gene. The germline V gene has CDR1 SGHRS and CDR2 YFSETQ. The CDR3 runs 16 residues.

This clone was seen more than once but under ten times. V and J are TRBV6-4 and TRBJ1-2, with D perhaps TRBD1 (5 bases). V lost 3 bases, J lost 6 bases, and 14 bases lay in between. The CDR3 extends over 14 amino acids. Germline assignment: CDR1 MRHNA and CDR2 SNTAGT. The CDR3 DNA reads TGTGCCAGCAGTGATAGTTGGGGACTGAATGGCTACACCTTC. Encoded protein: CASSDSWGLNGYTF.

This chain uses TRBV6-5 with TRBJ2-5, with 8 bases that match TRBD2. This CDR3 has 15 amino acids. CDR1 and CDR2 from the germline V gene are MNHEY and SVGAGI. J lost 0 bases, V lost 8 bases, and 8 bases had no gene match. The DNA for the CDR3 is TGTGCCAGCCGGAAGCGGGAGAGGTACCAAGAGACCCAGTACTTC. It codes for CASRKRERYQETQYF.

The chain has TRBV28 and TRBJ2-7, with D possibly TRBD2 on 5 matching bases. Trimming removed 6 bases at V and 2 bases at J, with 14 bases between. From germline, CDR1 is MDHEN and CDR2 SYDVKM. This CDR3 spans 14 amino acids. CDR3 region: CASSLPDGAYEQYF. As DNA, the CDR3 is TGTGCCAGCAGCCTGCCCGACGGGGCCTACGAGCAGTACTTC.

The CDR3 region is CASSFPGQGASGNTIYF. CDR3 DNA sequence: TGTGCCAGCAGTTTCCCGGGACAGGGGGCTAGTGGAAACACCATATATTTT. This chain connects TRBV28 to TRBJ1-3, with 12 bases lining up with TRBD1. The CDR3 sequence is 17 residues long. CDR1 is MDHEN and CDR2 is SYDVKM in the germline V gene. V lost 3 bases to trimming and J lost 3 bases; unmatched junction nucleotides: 6.